These 12 T cell receptor beta chains share one sample of origin, sequenced in a study of regulatory T cells in long-lasting Graves disease. Stated time point: persistent/refractory GD, antithyroid drugs over 5 years with positive TRAb. The authors made the TCR library using RNA they extracted from PBMCs. Investigators prepared the TCR beta libraries by applying iRepertoire HTBI primers and Arm-PCR of CDR3 regions. Using its own MiXCR run on the multiplex PCR reads, TCRdb lists one record per CDR3 protein. The sample includes roughly 400,000 distinct CDR3 sequences, less than 25% of them seen just once. The sequenced sample was peripheral blood mononuclear cells (PBMCs), obtained when the disease was refractory, from a patient treated with antithyroid drugs. The receptors were sampled from a female donor with Graves disease.

This clonotype has at least ten counts. This chain uses TRBV15 with TRBJ1-6; the D is unclear. CDR1 LNHNV and CDR2 YYDKDF come from the germline V gene (reference sequence). The CDR3 is 15 amino acids. V lost 3 bases and J lost 8, with 14 bases in between. The CDR3 reads CATSSIPGADSPLHF. CDR3 nucleotide sequence: TGTGCCACCAGCAGCATCCCAGGTGCCGATTCACCCCTCCACTTT.

This sequence joins TRBV19 and TRBJ2-1; possible D gene TRBD2, 5 bases. The CDR3 has 15 residues. Trimming removed 4 bases at V and 5 bases at J, with 15 bases between. Germline V gene lookup returns CDR1 LNHDA and CDR2 SQIVND (reference sequence). The DNA for the CDR3 is TGTGCCAGTAGTAAAAACCGGGAACCACACAATGAGCAGTTCTTC. Protein product: CASSKNREPHNEQFF. The full variable domain, completed using reference TRBV19 and TRBJ2-1, is DGGITQSPKYLFRKEGQNVTLSCEQNLNHDAMYWYRQDPGQGLRLIYYSQIVNDFQKGDIAEGYSVSREKKESFPLTVTSAQKNPTAFYLCASSKNREPHNEQFFGPGTRLTVL.

The CDR3 nucleotides read TGCAGCGTTGAATTCGGGGGCGAGCAGTACTTC. Its protein product is CSVEFGGEQYF. The gene calls are TRBV29-1 and TRBJ2-7; D might be TRBD2 (6 bases). V gave up 2 bases and J gave up 6 bases, with 8 bases separating them. This CDR3 has 11 residues. The germline gives CDR1 SQVTM, CDR2 ANQGSEA.

This chain uses TRBV7-8 with TRBJ1-5, with TRBD1 matching over 8 bases. The CDR3 sequence is 16 residues long. Germline V gene lookup returns CDR1 SGHVS and CDR2 FQNEAQ. The ends lost 5 bases at V and 0 bases at J; junction bases unmatched: 6. CDR3 nucleotide sequence: TGTGCCAGCAGCCCTCAGACAGGGGATAGCAATCAGCCCCAGCATTTT. Protein: CASSPQTGDSNQPQHF.

This clonotype was recorded at least ten times. The chain is built from TRBV5-6 and TRBJ2-5; D not resolved. This CDR3 has 14 amino acids. The V end lost 4 bases, the J end lost 2 bases, and 12 bases lay between the germline ends. Germline CDR1 reads SGHDT; CDR2 reads YYEEEE. The CDR3 region is CASSHRDGQETQYF. The CDR3 DNA follows: TGTGCCAGCAGCCACCGAGACGGACAAGAGACCCAGTACTTC.

The chain couples TRBV6-2 or TRBV6-3 to TRBJ2-2; D is unclear. Trimming removed 5 bases from V and 0 bases from J, with 10 bases in between. This CDR3 has 15 amino acids. Germline CDR1 reads MNHEY; CDR2 reads SVGEGT. CDR3 in DNA: TGTGCCAGCAGTCGACAACCCGCGAACACCGGGGAGCTGTTTTTT. It codes for CASSRQPANTGELFF.

This clonotype has ten or more counts. The V call is TRBV27, the J call TRBJ1-2; TRBD1 matches 8 bases. The germline V gene encodes CDR1 MNHEY and CDR2 SMNVEV (reference sequence). The V and J ends lost 5 bases and 7 bases, in that order; junction bases with no gene match: 9. The CDR3 spans 14 residues. CDR3 in amino acids: CASSPGDRPGGYTF. Written as DNA, the CDR3 is TGTGCCAGCAGTCCAGGGGACAGGCCGGGTGGCTACACCTTC.

V usage is TRBV10-2 and J usage is TRBJ2-7; D is undetermined. Germline V lookup: CDR1 WSHSY, CDR2 SAAADI. The V and J ends lost 3 bases and 2 bases respectively, with 11 bases between them. The CDR3 is 14 amino acids. The CDR3 loop is CASSDRQAPYEQYF. CDR3 nucleotide sequence: TGCGCCAGCAGTGATCGCCAGGCACCCTACGAGCAGTACTTC.

V and J are TRBV7-9 and TRBJ2-5; 7 bases match TRBD1. This CDR3 is 15 amino acids long. The germline V gene has CDR1 SEHNR and CDR2 FQNEAQ (reference sequence). V gave up 5 bases and J gave up 7 bases; unmatched junction bases: 13. In DNA form, the CDR3 reads TGTGCCAGCAGCCCAAGCCGAGACAGGGCAGTGACCCAGTACTTC. Its protein is CASSPSRDRAVTQYF.

This clonotype was picked up many times. The chain couples TRBV14 to TRBJ2-5; 8 bases match TRBD2. The trim removed 3 bases at V and 4 bases at J, leaving 7 bases unmatched. The germline CDR1 and CDR2 sequences are SGHDN and FVKESK. CDR3 length equals 15 residues. The CDR3 region is CASSQRMAGGETQYF. The CDR3 region has the DNA TGTGCCAGCAGCCAGCGTATGGCGGGAGGAGAGACCCAGTACTTC.

This clonotype has just a few counts. V is TRBV9 and J is TRBJ2-1, with D uncertain. This CDR3 is 14 amino acids long. The germline V gene encodes CDR1 SGDLS and CDR2 YYNGEE. V was trimmed by 0 bases and J by 15 bases, leaving 19 bases between them. CDR3 sequence reads: CASSVGNDLGAVFF. Here the CDR3 DNA reads TGTGCCAGCAGCGTAGGAAACGACCTTGGCGCTGTGTTCTTC.

This clonotype was counted between two and nine times. The chain is built from TRBV20-1 and TRBJ2-1; TRBD2 aligns across 10 bases. The germline gives CDR1 DFQATT, CDR2 SNEGSKA (reference sequence). V gave up 3 bases and J gave up 7 bases; unmatched junction bases: 12. This CDR3 region has 16 residues. The CDR3 spells CSASANLAGARNEQFF. The CDR3 DNA reads as TGCAGTGCTAGCGCTAACCTAGCGGGAGCGCGTAATGAGCAGTTCTTC.